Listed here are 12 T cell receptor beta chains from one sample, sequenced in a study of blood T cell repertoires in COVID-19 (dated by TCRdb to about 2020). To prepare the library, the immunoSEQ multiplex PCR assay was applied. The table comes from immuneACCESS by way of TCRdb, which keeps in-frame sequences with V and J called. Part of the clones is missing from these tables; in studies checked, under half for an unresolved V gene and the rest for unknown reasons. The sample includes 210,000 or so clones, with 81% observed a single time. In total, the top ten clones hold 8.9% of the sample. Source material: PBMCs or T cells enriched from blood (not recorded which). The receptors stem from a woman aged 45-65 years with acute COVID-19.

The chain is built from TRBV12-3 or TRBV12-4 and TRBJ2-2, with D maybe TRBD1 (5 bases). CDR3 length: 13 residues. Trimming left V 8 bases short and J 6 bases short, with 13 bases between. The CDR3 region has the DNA TGTGCCAGCCGTGGGGCGAGAGCCGGGGAGCTGTTTTTT. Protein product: CASRGARAGELFF.

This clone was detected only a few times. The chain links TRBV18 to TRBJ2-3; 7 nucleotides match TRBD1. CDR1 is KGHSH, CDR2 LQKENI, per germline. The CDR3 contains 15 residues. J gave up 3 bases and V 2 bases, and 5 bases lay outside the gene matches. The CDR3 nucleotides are TGTGCCAGCTCACCAACTATACAGGGGACAGATACGCAGTATTTT. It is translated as CASSPTIQGTDTQYF.

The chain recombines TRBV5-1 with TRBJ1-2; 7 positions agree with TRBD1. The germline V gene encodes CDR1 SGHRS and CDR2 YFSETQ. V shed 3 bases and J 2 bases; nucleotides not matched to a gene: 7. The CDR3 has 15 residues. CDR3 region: CASSYSDRSNYGYTF. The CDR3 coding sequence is TGCGCCAGCAGCTATTCGGACAGGAGCAACTATGGCTACACCTTC.

CDR3 in amino acids: CASSLEDRGRRDGELFF. As DNA, the CDR3 is TGTGCCAGCAGCTTAGAGGACAGGGGGCGCCGGGACGGGGAGCTGTTTTTT. The chain recombines TRBV7-2 with TRBJ2-2; 11 nucleotides match TRBD1. This CDR3 spans 17 amino acids. Germline CDR1 and CDR2: SGHTA and FQGNSA. V lost 1 base to trimming and J lost 7 bases; unmatched junction nucleotides: 8.

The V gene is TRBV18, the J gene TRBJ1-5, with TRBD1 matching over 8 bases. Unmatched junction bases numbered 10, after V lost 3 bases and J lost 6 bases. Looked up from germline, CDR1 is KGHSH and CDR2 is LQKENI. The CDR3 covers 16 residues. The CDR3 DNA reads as TGTGCCAGCTCACCTGGCGCAGGGGGCGGTGTTCAGCCCCAGCATTTT. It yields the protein CASSPGAGGGVQPQHF.

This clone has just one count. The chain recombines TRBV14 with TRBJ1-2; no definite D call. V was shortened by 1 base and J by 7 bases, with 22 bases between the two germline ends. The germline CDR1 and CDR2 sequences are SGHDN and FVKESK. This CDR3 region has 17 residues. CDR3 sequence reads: CASSQVAGHGLDGGYTF. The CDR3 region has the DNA TGTGCCAGCAGCCAAGTCGCAGGTCATGGGTTAGATGGTGGCTACACCTTC.

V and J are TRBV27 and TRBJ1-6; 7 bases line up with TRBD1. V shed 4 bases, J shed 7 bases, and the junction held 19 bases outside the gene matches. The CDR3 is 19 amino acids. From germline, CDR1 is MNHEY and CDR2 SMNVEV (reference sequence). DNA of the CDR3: TGTGCCAGCAGTTCTTTATCCGGCTTTAGGGGGCAGGGGAATTCACCCCTCCACTTT. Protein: CASSSLSGFRGQGNSPLHF.

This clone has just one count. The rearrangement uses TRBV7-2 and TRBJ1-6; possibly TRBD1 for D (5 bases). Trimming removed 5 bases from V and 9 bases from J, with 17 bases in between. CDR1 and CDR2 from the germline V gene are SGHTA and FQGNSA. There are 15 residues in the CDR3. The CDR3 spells CASSDPRDLGSPLHF. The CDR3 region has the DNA TGTGCCAGCAGCGACCCCAGGGATTTAGGTTCACCCCTCCACTTT.

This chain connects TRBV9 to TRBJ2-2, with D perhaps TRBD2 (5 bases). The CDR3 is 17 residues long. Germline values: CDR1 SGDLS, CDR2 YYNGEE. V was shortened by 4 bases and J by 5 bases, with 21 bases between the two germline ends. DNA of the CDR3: TGTGCCAGCAGCCACATTATAACAACGGGGAGTACCGGGGAGCTGTTTTTT. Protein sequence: CASSHIITTGSTGELFF.

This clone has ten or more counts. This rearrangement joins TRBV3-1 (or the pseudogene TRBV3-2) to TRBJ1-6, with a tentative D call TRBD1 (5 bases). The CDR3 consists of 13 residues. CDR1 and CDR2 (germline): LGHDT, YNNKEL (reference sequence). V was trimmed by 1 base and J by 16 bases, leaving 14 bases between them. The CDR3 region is CASSQGQLGTLHF. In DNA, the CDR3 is TGTGCCAGCAGCCAAGGGCAGTTGGGGACTCTCCACTTT.

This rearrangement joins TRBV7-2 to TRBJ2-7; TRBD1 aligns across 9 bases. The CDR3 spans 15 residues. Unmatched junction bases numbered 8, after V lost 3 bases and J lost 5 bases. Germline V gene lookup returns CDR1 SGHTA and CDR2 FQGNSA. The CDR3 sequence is CASSFSGTGTNEQYF. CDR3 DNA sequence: TGTGCCAGCAGCTTTTCCGGGACAGGGACCAACGAGCAGTACTTC. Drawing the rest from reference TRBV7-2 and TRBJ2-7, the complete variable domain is GAGVSQSPSNKVTEKGKDVELRCDPISGHTALYWYRQSLGQGLEFLIYFQGNSAPDKSGLPSDRFSAERTGGSVSTLTIQRTQQEDSAVYLCASSFSGTGTNEQYFGPGTRLTVT.

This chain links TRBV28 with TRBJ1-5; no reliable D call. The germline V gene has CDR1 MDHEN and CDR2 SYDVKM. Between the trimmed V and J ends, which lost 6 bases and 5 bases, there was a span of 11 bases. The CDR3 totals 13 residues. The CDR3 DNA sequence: TGTGCCAGCAGAGCGGTTCTCCATCAGCCCCAGCATTTT. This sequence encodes CASRAVLHQPQHF.